The 13 T cell receptor beta chains presented below share a single source sample, sequenced in a study of cytomegalovirus exposure and HLA in healthy donors. Sequencing used immunoSEQ multiplex PCR; TCRdb keeps in-frame clones, though not all of them. The table includes about 49,000 clones, 92% detected once. Specimen: PBMCs. These receptors were obtained from a young man in good health and CMV-seronegative.

The V and J genes are TRBV7-2 and TRBJ1-1, with D perhaps matching TRBD1 (5 bases). From germline, CDR1 is SGHTA and CDR2 FQGNSA. Trimming took 3 bases from V and 7 from J, leaving 15 bases between them. The CDR3 loop spans 14 amino acids. The CDR3 DNA reads as TGTGCCAGCAGCTTGCTCTGGGGCCCCCGTGAAGCTTTCTTT. Encoded protein: CASSLLWGPREAFF.

This sequence joins TRBV19 and TRBJ2-7; TRBD1 agrees at 7 bases. This CDR3 comprises 14 residues. Losses at the gene ends were 4 bases for V and 2 bases for J; bases not matched to a gene: 5. The germline gives CDR1 LNHDA, CDR2 SQIVND (reference sequence). CDR3 nucleotide sequence: TGTGCCAGTAGTAAAACCGGGACAGCCTACGAGCAGTACTTC. Translated, it gives CASSKTGTAYEQYF.

The chain couples TRBV7-6 to TRBJ2-5, with D perhaps matching TRBD1 (5 bases). CDR1 is SGHVS, CDR2 FNYEAQ, per germline. This CDR3 contains 14 residues. V lost 1 base to trimming and J lost 3 bases, with 9 bases between them. Written as DNA, the CDR3 is TGTGCCAGCAGCTTAGAGGCCAGGGAAGAGACCCAGTACTTC. Translated, it gives CASSLEAREETQYF. The whole variable domain, filled in from reference TRBV7-6 and TRBJ2-5, reads GAGVSQSPRYKVTKRGQDVALRCDPISGHVSLYWYRQALGQGPEFLTYFNYEAQQDKSGLPNDRFSAERPEGSISTLTIQRTEQRDSAMYRCASSLEAREETQYFGPGTRLLVL.

J is TRBJ2-5 and V is TRBV16, with TRBD1 matching over 12 bases. This CDR3 has 17 residues. Germline trimming cut 8 bases from V and 5 bases from J; bases unmatched to any gene: 15. Germline CDR1 KGHSY, CDR2 FQNENV. CDR3 in DNA: TGTGCCAGCCGCGATCGCCCCGGGACAGGGGGCGCCGAGACCCAGTACTTC. Its protein is CASRDRPGTGGAETQYF.

The V and J genes are TRBV27 and TRBJ2-7; the D gene is possibly TRBD2 (6 bases). Per germline, CDR1 MNHEY and CDR2 SMNVEV (reference sequence). V lost 3 bases to trimming and J lost 6 bases, with 12 bases between them. The CDR3 sequence is 13 residues long. CDR3: CASSFGGVTEQYF. In DNA form, the CDR3 reads TGTGCCAGCAGTTTCGGAGGGGTGACCGAGCAGTACTTC.

The chain employs TRBV7-8 and TRBJ1-3; D is ambiguous. From germline, CDR1 is SGHVS and CDR2 FQNEAQ. CDR3 length: 14 residues. V gave up 7 bases and J gave up 1 base, with 11 bases separating them. The CDR3 sequence: CASTAGGSGNTIYF. The CDR3 DNA follows: TGTGCCAGCACCGCAGGTGGTTCTGGAAACACCATATATTTT.

The chain couples TRBV7-8 to TRBJ1-2; possible D gene TRBD1, 5 bases. V lost 8 bases and J lost 6, with 13 bases in between. Germline CDR1 and CDR2: SGHVS and FQNEAQ. The CDR3 has 12 amino acids. In DNA, the CDR3 is TGTGCCAGCGGCGGGGTACAGGATGGCTACACCTTC. Protein product: CASGGVQDGYTF.

The J gene is TRBJ2-7, the V gene TRBV28; TRBD1 matches 8 bases. CDR1 MDHEN and CDR2 SYDVKM come from the germline V gene. J lost 0 bases, V lost 5 bases, and 12 bases had no gene match. This CDR3 has 17 amino acids. The CDR3 nucleotides read TGTGCCAGCAGTGATCCGGGACAGGCGATCTACTCCTACGAGCAGTACTTC. Protein sequence: CASSDPGQAIYSYEQYF. The whole variable domain, remainder taken from reference TRBV28 and TRBJ2-7, is DVKVTQSSRYLVKRTGEKVFLECVQDMDHENMFWYRQDPGLGLRLIYFSYDVKMKEKGDIPEGYSVSREKKERFSLILESASTNQTSMYLCASSDPGQAIYSYEQYFGPGTRLTVT.

The DNA of the CDR3 is TGTGCCAGTATTTCAAGGGGGGGCGCAGGGCAGCCCCAGCATTTT. It specifies CASISRGGAGQPQHF. The J gene is TRBJ1-5, the V gene TRBV19, with D perhaps TRBD1 (6 bases). The germline gives CDR1 LNHDA, CDR2 SQIVND (reference sequence). This CDR3 has 15 amino acids. The V gene lost 7 bases and the J gene lost 7 bases, with 20 bases spanning the gap.

This chain connects TRBV2 to TRBJ2-7; 9 bases agree with TRBD1. From germline, CDR1 is SNHLY and CDR2 FYNNEI. The CDR3 contains 14 residues. V was pared by 6 bases and J by 3 bases, with 6 bases of the junction left unmatched. The CDR3 coding sequence is TGTGCCAGCAGGCTGACAGGGGGACACTACGAGCAGTACTTC. Protein product: CASRLTGGHYEQYF.

This clone was counted a single time. The chain combines TRBV29-1 with TRBJ2-5; D is possibly TRBD1 (7 bases). V lost 1 base and J lost 4, with 16 bases in between. This CDR3 has 15 residues. Germline-derived CDR1 and CDR2 are SQVTM and ANQGSEA. The CDR3 loop is CSVEGPGGNGETQYF. CDR3 coding DNA: TGCAGCGTTGAAGGCCCAGGGGGGAATGGAGAGACCCAGTACTTC.

This rearrangement joins TRBV6-5 to TRBJ2-3, with D perhaps TRBD2 (6 bases). Trimming shortened V by 0 bases and J by 11 bases, and 15 bases separated the two germline ends. The germline CDR1 and CDR2 sequences are MNHEY and SVGAGI. CDR3 length: 14 residues. As DNA, the CDR3 is TGTGCCAGCAGTTACTCGACTCTAGCGAGTGGGCAGTATTTT. Protein sequence: CASSYSTLASGQYF.

V usage is TRBV28 and J usage is TRBJ2-6; 9 bases agree with TRBD2. The V gene's germline CDR1 is MDHEN and CDR2 SYDVKM. The V segment lost 6 bases and the J segment 3 bases; nucleotides outside the gene matches: 3. This CDR3 has 15 residues. The CDR3 sequence is CASSIAGDGANVLTF. The CDR3 nucleotides are TGTGCCAGCAGCATAGCGGGAGATGGGGCCAACGTCCTGACTTTC. The complete variable domain, with remaining parts taken from reference TRBV28 and TRBJ2-6, reads DVKVTQSSRYLVKRTGEKVFLECVQDMDHENMFWYRQDPGLGLRLIYFSYDVKMKEKGDIPEGYSVSREKKERFSLILESASTNQTSMYLCASSIAGDGANVLTFGAGSRLTVL.